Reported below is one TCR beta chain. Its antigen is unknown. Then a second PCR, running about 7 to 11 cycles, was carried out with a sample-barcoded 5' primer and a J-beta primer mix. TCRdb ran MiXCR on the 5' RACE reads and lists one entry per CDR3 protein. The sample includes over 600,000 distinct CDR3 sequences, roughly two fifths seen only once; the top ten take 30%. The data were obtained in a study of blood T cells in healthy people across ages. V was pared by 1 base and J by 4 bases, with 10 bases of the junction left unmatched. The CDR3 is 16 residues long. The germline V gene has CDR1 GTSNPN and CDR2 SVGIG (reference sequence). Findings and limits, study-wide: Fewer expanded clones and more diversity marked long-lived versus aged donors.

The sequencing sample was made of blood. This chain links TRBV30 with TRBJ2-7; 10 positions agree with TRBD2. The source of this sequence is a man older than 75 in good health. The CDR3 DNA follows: TGTGCCTGGAGTGACCGTGGGGCTAGCGGGAGATACGAGCAGTACTTC. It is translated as CAWSDRGASGRYEQYF.